This record covers a single T cell receptor (beta chain). Its antigen is not known. The read comes to an end 3 residues before the CDR3 does, leaving the germline J gene to fill in the end. The data derive from a study of Tregs in tolerant kidney transplant recipients. Study context: Recipients received nonmyeloablative bone marrow transplants from related graft donors, with transient mixed chimerism.

Overall study results and limits: Nucleotide sequences could not be compared across some patients' samples due to primer changes. The small number of patients limits these findings pending further validation. Tolerant patients' donor-specific Tregs expanded beyond overall Tregs, suggesting antigen-driven growth.

This table comes from immunoSEQ multiplex PCR, and its TCRdb copy is limited to in-frame clones, with some not included. The sample has over 45,000 clones. Trimming shortened V by 3 bases and J by 8 bases, and 14 bases separated the two germline ends. CDR3 length: 14 amino acids. Germline assignment: CDR1 WNHNN and CDR2 SYGVQD (reference sequence). This receptor was obtained from a human donor who received a combined kidney and bone marrow transplant. The sample was CD4+ T cells from blood, taken before the transplant. This rearrangement joins TRBV10-1 to TRBJ2-1; D gene ambiguous. The CDR3 sequence is CASSDPRKVHEQFF. Partial CDR3 DNA: TGCGCCAGCAGTGACCCCCGCAAGGTTCATGAG.